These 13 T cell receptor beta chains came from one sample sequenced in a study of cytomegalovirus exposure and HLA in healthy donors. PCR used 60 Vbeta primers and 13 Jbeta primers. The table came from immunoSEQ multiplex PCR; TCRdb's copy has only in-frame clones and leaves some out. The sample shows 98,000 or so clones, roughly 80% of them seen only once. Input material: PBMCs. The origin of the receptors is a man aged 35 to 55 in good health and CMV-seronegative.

CDR3 protein: CASSTRPSSYNSPLHF. The CDR3 bases are TGTGCCAGCAGCACTCGCCCGAGCTCCTATAATTCACCCCTCCACTTT. The chain is built from TRBV5-6 and TRBJ1-6; no definite D call. The CDR3 runs 16 residues. CDR1 and CDR2 from the germline V gene are SGHDT and YYEEEE. V lost 4 bases, J lost 0 bases, and 11 bases lay in between.

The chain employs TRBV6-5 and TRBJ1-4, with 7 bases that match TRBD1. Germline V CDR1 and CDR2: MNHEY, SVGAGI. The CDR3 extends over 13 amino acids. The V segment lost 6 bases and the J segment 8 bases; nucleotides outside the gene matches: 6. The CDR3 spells CASRRQGGEKLFF. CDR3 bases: TGTGCCAGCAGACGACAGGGCGGGGAAAAACTGTTTTTT.

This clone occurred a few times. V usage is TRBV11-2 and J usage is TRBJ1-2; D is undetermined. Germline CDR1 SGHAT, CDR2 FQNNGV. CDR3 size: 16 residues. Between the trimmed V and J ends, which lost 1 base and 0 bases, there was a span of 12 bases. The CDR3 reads CASSLVGNQANYGYTF. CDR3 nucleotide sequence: TGTGCCAGCAGCTTAGTCGGGAATCAAGCTAACTATGGCTACACCTTC.

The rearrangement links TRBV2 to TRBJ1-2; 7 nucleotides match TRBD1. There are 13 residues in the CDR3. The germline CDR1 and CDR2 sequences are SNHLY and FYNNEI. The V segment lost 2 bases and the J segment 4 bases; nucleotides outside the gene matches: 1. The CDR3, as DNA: TGTGCCAGCAGTGAATACAGGGGCTATGGCTACACCTTC. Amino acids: CASSEYRGYGYTF. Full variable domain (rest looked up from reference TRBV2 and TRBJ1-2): EPEVTQTPSHQVTQMGQEVILRCVPISNHLYFYWYRQILGQKVEFLVSFYNNEISEKSEIFDDQFSVERPDGSNFTLKIRSTKLEDSAMYFCASSEYRGYGYTFGSGTRLTVV.

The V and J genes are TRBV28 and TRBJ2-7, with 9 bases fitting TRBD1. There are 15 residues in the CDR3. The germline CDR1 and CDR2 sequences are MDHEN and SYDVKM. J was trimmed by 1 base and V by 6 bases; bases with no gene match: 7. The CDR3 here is CASRRTGTGSYEQYF. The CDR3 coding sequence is TGTGCCAGCAGACGTACCGGGACAGGGTCCTACGAGCAGTACTTC. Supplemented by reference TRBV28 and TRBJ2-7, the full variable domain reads DVKVTQSSRYLVKRTGEKVFLECVQDMDHENMFWYRQDPGLGLRLIYFSYDVKMKEKGDIPEGYSVSREKKERFSLILESASTNQTSMYLCASRRTGTGSYEQYFGPGTRLTVT.

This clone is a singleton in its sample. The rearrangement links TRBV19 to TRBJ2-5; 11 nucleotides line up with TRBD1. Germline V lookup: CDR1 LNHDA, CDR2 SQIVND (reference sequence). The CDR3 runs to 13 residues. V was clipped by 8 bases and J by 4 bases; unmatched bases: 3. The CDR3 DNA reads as TGTGCCAGTGGGGGGACAGGGGGAGAGACCCAGTACTTC. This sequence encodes CASGGTGGETQYF.

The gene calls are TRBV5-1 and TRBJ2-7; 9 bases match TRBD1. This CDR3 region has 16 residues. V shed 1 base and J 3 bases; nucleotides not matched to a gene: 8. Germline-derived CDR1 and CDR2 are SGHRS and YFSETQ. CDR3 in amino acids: CASSLSGTGTVYEQYF. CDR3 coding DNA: TGCGCCAGCAGCTTGTCGGGGACAGGGACGGTCTACGAGCAGTACTTC.

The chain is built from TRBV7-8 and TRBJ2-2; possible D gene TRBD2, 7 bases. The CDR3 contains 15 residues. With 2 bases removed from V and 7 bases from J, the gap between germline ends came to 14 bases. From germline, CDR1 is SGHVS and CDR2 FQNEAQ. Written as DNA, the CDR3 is TGTGCCAGCAGCTTATACGGGGGGCCGGGCGGGGAGCTGTTTTTT. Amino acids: CASSLYGGPGGELFF.

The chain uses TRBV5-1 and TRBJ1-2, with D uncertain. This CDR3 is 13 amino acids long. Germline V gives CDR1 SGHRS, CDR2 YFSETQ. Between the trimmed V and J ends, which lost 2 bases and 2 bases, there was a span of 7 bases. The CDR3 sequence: CASSFVENYGYTF. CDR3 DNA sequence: TGCGCCAGCAGCTTCGTAGAGAACTATGGCTACACCTTC. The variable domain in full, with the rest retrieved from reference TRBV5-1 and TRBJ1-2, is KAGVTQTPRYLIKTRGQQVTLSCSPISGHRSVSWYQQTPGQGLQFLFEYFSETQRNKGNFPGRFSGRQFSNSRSEMNVSTLELGDSALYLCASSFVENYGYTFGSGTRLTVV.

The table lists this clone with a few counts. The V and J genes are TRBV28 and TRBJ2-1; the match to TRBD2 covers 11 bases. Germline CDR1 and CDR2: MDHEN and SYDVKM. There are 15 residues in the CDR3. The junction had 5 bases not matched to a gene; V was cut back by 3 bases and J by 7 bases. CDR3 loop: CASSFRTSGRNEQFF. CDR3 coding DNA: TGTGCCAGCAGTTTCCGAACTAGCGGGAGAAATGAGCAGTTCTTC.

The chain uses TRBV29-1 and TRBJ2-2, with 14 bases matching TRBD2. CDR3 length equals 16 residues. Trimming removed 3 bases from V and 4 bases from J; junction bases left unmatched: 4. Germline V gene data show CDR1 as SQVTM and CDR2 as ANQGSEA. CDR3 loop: CSVEGLAGDGTGELFF. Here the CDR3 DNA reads TGCAGCGTTGAGGGACTAGCGGGGGACGGCACCGGGGAGCTGTTTTTT.

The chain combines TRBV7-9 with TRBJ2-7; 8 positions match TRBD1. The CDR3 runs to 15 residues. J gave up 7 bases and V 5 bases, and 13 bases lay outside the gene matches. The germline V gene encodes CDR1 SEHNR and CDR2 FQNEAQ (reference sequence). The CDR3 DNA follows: TGTGCCAGCAGCACAACCCTCACAGGGGGTGGGGAGCAGTACTTC. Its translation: CASSTTLTGGGEQYF.

The CDR3 nucleotides are TGTGCCAGCAGCTACGGGACGGGGGGCGGCGAGCAGTACTTC. Its translation: CASSYGTGGGEQYF. The V and J genes are TRBV7-6 and TRBJ2-7, with D possibly matching TRBD2 (7 bases). The germline V gene encodes CDR1 SGHVS and CDR2 FNYEAQ. Trimming left V 4 bases short and J 6 bases short, with 16 bases between. There are 14 residues in the CDR3. Supplemented by reference TRBV7-6 and TRBJ2-7, the full variable domain reads GAGVSQSPRYKVTKRGQDVALRCDPISGHVSLYWYRQALGQGPEFLTYFNYEAQQDKSGLPNDRFSAERPEGSISTLTIQRTEQRDSAMYRCASSYGTGGGEQYFGPGTRLTVT.